This TCR beta chain came from a study of blood T cell repertoires in COVID-19. The assay was immunoSEQ multiplex PCR, and TCRdb's table has in-frame clones only and misses some. Of approximately 450,000 clones in the sample, 80% to 90% were seen once. Germline-derived CDR1 and CDR2 are MNHEY and SVGAGI. Deletions cut 5 bases from V and 2 bases from J, with 9 bases between. The CDR3 covers 13 residues. The chain couples TRBV6-5 to TRBJ1-1, with TRBD1 as a possible D gene (6 bases). The sequenced material came from PBMCs or T cells enriched from blood (not recorded which). This clonotype originated in a man between 25 and 39 years old who had recovered from COVID-19. The CDR3 reads CASSIGGNTEAFF. The DNA for the CDR3 is TGTGCCAGCAGTATAGGGGGAAACACTGAAGCTTTCTTT.